This is a list of T cell receptor beta chains from one sample in a study of blood T cell repertoires in COVID-19. Assay used: immunoSEQ multiplex PCR; TCRdb lists only in-frame clones, some missing. The sample holds 200,000 to 250,000 clones; more than 80% are singletons and the top ten take approximately 1.8%. The source material was PBMCs or T cells enriched from blood (not recorded which). All receptors come from a man aged 55 to 69 who had recovered from COVID-19. The CDR3 runs from the conserved cysteine through the conserved F or W. A D gene is named only where the DNA matches it firmly. A row's size may be missing; if present it is once, few, many or a size class.

CDR3 DNA	CDR3 protein	clone size	D gene	CDR3 length	V gene	J gene
TGTGCCAGCAGCCGAGACCAGGGGGTTCAATCTAACTATGGCTACACCTTC	CASSRDQGVQSNYGYTF	NA	TRBD1	17	TRBV3-1/TRBV3-2	TRBJ1-2
TGTGCCAGCAGCTCTGGTAGCGGGGGCCTCCCAGGGACCCAGTACTTC	CASSSGSGGLPGTQYF	NA	TRBD2	16	TRBV7-8	TRBJ2-5
TGTGCCAGCAGTCAGGAAGCGGGGGGCTCCTACAATGAGCAGTTCTTC	CASSQEAGGSYNEQFF	NA	TRBD2	16	TRBV28	TRBJ2-1
TGCAGTGCTAGTAGCTCGGGCACAGATACGCAGTATTTT	CSASSSGTDTQYF	NA	NA	13	TRBV20-1	TRBJ2-3
TGTGCCAGCAGTGACCGCGAGAATGAAAAACTGTTTTTT	CASSDRENEKLFF	NA	NA	13	TRBV6-1	TRBJ1-4
TGTGCCAGCAGTTCTTGGCAGATCATGAACACTGAAGCTTTCTTT	CASSSWQIMNTEAFF	NA	NA	15	TRBV27	TRBJ1-1
TGCGCCAGCAGCCAAGACCCAGACACCTATCAGCCCCAGCATTTT	CASSQDPDTYQPQHF	few	NA	15	TRBV4-1	TRBJ1-5
TGTGCCAGTAGTATGGAGGGGAGAAATCAGCCCCAGCATTTT	CASSMEGRNQPQHF	NA	NA	14	TRBV19	TRBJ1-5
TGTGCCAGTAGTGTCACCCGGGACAGGGTAGCCTACGAGCAGTACTTC	CASSVTRDRVAYEQYF	NA	TRBD1	16	TRBV19	TRBJ2-7
TGTGCCAGCAGCTCCCGACTAGCCAAGGGCACAGATACGCAGTATTTT	CASSSRLAKGTDTQYF	NA	TRBD2	16	TRBV11-3	TRBJ2-3
TGTGCCAGCAGGGGGCTGATGAACACCGGGGAGCTGTTTTTT	CASRGLMNTGELFF	once	NA	14	TRBV27	TRBJ2-2
TGTGCCAGTAGTTCCGCCCCGGGACAGAGGAATTCACCCCTCCACTTT	CASSSAPGQRNSPLHF	NA	TRBD1	16	TRBV19	TRBJ1-6
TGCGCCAGCAGCTTGTTGGGAGCCAACTATGGCTACACCTTC	CASSLLGANYGYTF	NA	NA	14	TRBV5-1	TRBJ1-2
TGCAGTGTTCGGGGAAATGAAAAACTGTTTTTT	CSVRGNEKLFF	NA	NA	11	TRBV20-1	TRBJ1-4
TGTGCCAGCAGACCTCCAGGGGTATATGGCTACACCTTC	CASRPPGVYGYTF	NA	NA	13	TRBV27	TRBJ1-2
TGTGCCAGCAGGCGGGGAACTAGCACAGATACGCAGTATTTT	CASRRGTSTDTQYF	NA	NA	14	TRBV6-5	TRBJ2-3
TGTGCCAGCAGCCAAGAAGGGACTGGCTATGGCTACACCTTC	CASSQEGTGYGYTF	NA	NA	14	TRBV4-2	TRBJ1-2
TGTGCCAGCGGGAGGGACAGGGGATGGACCGGGGAGCTGTTTTTT	CASGRDRGWTGELFF	NA	TRBD1	15	TRBV11-3	TRBJ2-2
TGTGCCAGCAGCTTAGACGATTTGGGGCCATCCTACAATGAGCAGTTCTTC	CASSLDDLGPSYNEQFF	NA	NA	17	TRBV11-3	TRBJ2-1
TGTGCCAGCAGCCCAGCCCCGGGACAGGCCAAGCAGTACTTC	CASSPAPGQAKQYF	NA	TRBD1	14	TRBV3-1/TRBV3-2	TRBJ2-7
TGTGCCAGCAGCTTGGCCGTTAACTATGGCTACACCTTC	CASSLAVNYGYTF	NA	NA	13	TRBV7-2	TRBJ1-2
TGTGCCAGCAGCTTAAGCGGGGGGGCGCATGAGCAGTTCTTC	CASSLSGGAHEQFF	NA	TRBD2	14	TRBV11-3	TRBJ2-1
TGTGCCAGCAGTGAGGGGCGGAGAGGCGACTATGGCTACACCTTC	CASSEGRRGDYGYTF	NA	NA	15	TRBV2	TRBJ1-2
TGTGCCAGCAGCCCAAGGGACACGTCTGGCTACACCTTC	CASSPRDTSGYTF	NA	NA	13	TRBV7-2	TRBJ1-2
TGTGCCAGCAGCAAACACCCGGGACAGGGGTATTGGGAGGGGTACAATGAGCAGTTCTTC	CASSKHPGQGYWEGYNEQFF	once	TRBD1	20	TRBV7-9	TRBJ2-1
TGTGCCAGCAGCCAAGACCGGCGGGCCTCTGGAAACACCATATATTTT	CASSQDRRASGNTIYF	NA	NA	16	TRBV14	TRBJ1-3
TGCGCCAGCAGCCGGACAGGGGATTCACCCCTCCACTTT	CASSRTGDSPLHF	NA	TRBD1	13	TRBV4-3	TRBJ1-6
TGTGCCACCAGCAGAGAGGGCGTATCGGGACTCCAGACGAGGTACAATGAGCAGTTCTTC	CATSREGVSGLQTRYNEQFF	once	NA	20	TRBV15	TRBJ2-1
TGTGCCAGCAGCCAGACAGGTTCCCGGGTTGAGCAGTTCTTC	CASSQTGSRVEQFF	NA	NA	14	TRBV5-5	TRBJ2-1
TGTGCCAGCAGTTACCCCGGACAGGGCCTCTCTGGCTACACCTTC	CASSYPGQGLSGYTF	NA	TRBD1	15	TRBV6-5	TRBJ1-2